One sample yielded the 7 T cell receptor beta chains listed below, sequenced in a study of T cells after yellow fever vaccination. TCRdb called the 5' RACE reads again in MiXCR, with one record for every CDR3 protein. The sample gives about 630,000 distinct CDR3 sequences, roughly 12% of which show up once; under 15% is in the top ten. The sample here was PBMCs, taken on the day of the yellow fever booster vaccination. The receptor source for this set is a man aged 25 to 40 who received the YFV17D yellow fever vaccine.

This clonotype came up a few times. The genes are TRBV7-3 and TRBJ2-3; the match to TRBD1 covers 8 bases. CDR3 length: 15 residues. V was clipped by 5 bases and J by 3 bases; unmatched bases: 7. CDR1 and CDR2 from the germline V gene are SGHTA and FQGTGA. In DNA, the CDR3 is TGTGCCAGCAGCCTTCAGGGGGCTTGGACAGATACGCAGTATTTT. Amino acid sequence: CASSLQGAWTDTQYF.

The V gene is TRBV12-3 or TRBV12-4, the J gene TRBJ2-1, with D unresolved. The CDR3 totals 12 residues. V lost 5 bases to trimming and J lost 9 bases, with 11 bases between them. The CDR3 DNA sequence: TGTGCCAGCAGTGGATCCCCCGTTGAGCAGTTCTTC. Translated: CASSGSPVEQFF.

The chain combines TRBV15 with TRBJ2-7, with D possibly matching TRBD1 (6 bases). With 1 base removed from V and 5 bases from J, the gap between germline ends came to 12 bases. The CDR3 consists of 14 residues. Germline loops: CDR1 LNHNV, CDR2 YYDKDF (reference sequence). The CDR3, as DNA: TGTGCCACCAGCAGAGGGCAGGGGCCAAACGAGCAGTACTTC. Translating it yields CATSRGQGPNEQYF. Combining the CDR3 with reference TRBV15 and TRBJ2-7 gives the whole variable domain DAMVIQNPRYQVTQFGKPVTLSCSQTLNHNVMYWYQQKSSQAPKLLFHYYDKDFNNEADTPDNFQSRRPNTSFCFLDIRSPGLGDTAMYLCATSRGQGPNEQYFGPGTRLTVT.

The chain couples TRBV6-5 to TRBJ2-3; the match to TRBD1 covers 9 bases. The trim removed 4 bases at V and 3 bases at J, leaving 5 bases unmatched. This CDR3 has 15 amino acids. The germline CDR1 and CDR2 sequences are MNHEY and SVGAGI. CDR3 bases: TGTGCCAGCAGTTCGACAGGGGGATATACAGATACGCAGTATTTT. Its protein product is CASSSTGGYTDTQYF.

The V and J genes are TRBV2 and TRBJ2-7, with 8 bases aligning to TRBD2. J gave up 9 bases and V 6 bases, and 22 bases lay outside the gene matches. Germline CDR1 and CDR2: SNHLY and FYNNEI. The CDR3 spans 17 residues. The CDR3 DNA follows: TGTGCCAGCAGCGCCCTTCGCTCAGGCGGGAGGAGAGAAGGGCAGTACTTC. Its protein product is CASSALRSGGRREGQYF.

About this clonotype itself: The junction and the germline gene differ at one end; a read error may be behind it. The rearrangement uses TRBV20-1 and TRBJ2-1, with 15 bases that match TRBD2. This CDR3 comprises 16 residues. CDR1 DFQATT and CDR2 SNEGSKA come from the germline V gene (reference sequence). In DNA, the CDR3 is TGCTGTGCTAGAGACGGGACTAGCGGGAGGTTTCATGAGCAGTTCTTC. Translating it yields CCARDGTSGRFHEQFF.

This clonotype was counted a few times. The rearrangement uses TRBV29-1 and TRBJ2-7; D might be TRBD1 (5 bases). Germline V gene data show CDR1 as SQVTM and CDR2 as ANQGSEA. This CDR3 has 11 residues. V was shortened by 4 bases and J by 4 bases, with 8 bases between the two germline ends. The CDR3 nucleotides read TGCAGCGTTGGACAGAAATACGAGCAGTACTTC. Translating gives CSVGQKYEQYF.